This entry lists 14 T cell receptor beta chains sequenced from one sample in a study of T cell responses to AZD1222 COVID-19 vaccine. This table comes from immunoSEQ multiplex PCR, and its TCRdb copy is limited to in-frame clones, with some not included. This table holds roughly 80,000 clones, 70% to 90% found once. This specimen consisted of peripheral blood, obtained on day 0 of AZD1222 vaccination. The receptors were gathered from an adult in good health.

The rearrangement links TRBV5-1 to TRBJ2-7; 7 positions agree with TRBD1. Losses at the gene ends were 3 bases for V and 2 bases for J; bases not matched to a gene: 2. CDR3 length equals 13 residues. The germline V gene encodes CDR1 SGHRS and CDR2 YFSETQ. The CDR3 nucleotides are TGCGCCAGCAGCTGGGGACAGACCTACGAGCAGTACTTC. Its translation is CASSWGQTYEQYF.

Of note for this clone: Other nucleotide sequences in the sample specify the same CDR3. The chain links TRBV4-2 to TRBJ2-7, with 8 bases aligning to TRBD2. From germline, CDR1 is LGHNA and CDR2 YNFKEQ. The junction had 6 bases not matched to a gene; V was cut back by 0 bases and J by 2 bases. The CDR3 has 16 residues. The CDR3 DNA sequence: TGTGCCAGCAGCCAAGACCCCAGCGGGGGACCCTACGAGCAGTACTTC. Translation gives CASSQDPSGGPYEQYF.

The chain links TRBV5-1 to TRBJ2-3; tentative D call: TRBD1 (7 bases). Looked up from germline, CDR1 is SGHRS and CDR2 is YFSETQ. Between the trimmed V and J ends, which lost 4 bases and 1 base, there was a span of 13 bases. The length of the CDR3 is 15 residues. CDR3 bases: TGCGCCAGCAGCGGAGGCAGGGGGGGCACAGATACGCAGTATTTT. Protein product: CASSGGRGGTDTQYF. Based on the CDR3 plus reference TRBV5-1 and TRBJ2-3, the full variable domain is KAGVTQTPRYLIKTRGQQVTLSCSPISGHRSVSWYQQTPGQGLQFLFEYFSETQRNKGNFPGRFSGRQFSNSRSEMNVSTLELGDSALYLCASSGGRGGTDTQYFGPGTRLTVL.

The chain couples TRBV5-5 to TRBJ2-7; no clear D. V shed 0 bases and J shed 3 bases, with 7 bases lying between them. Germline CDR1 SGHKS, CDR2 YYEKEE (reference sequence). This CDR3 is built from 13 residues. CDR3 DNA sequence: TGTGCCAGCAGCTTGGAAGGCAGCTACGAGCAGTACTTC. Translation: CASSLEGSYEQYF.

The V gene is TRBV6-1, the J gene TRBJ1-5; D unresolved. The V gene lost 1 base and the J gene lost 6 bases, with 13 bases spanning the gap. Germline V gene data show CDR1 as MNHNS and CDR2 as SASEGT. CDR3 length equals 15 residues. The CDR3 sequence: CASSEERGVGQPQHF. The CDR3 region has the DNA TGTGCCAGCAGTGAAGAACGGGGAGTGGGTCAGCCCCAGCATTTT.

The chain joins TRBV13 to TRBJ1-2; the D gene is possibly TRBD1 (6 bases). The CDR3 extends over 15 amino acids. V lost 4 bases to trimming and J lost 1 base, with 13 bases between them. The germline V gene encodes CDR1 PRHDT and CDR2 FYEKMQ (reference sequence). The CDR3 DNA reads as TGTGCCAGCAGCTCCACAGGGACTTTTAACTATGGCTACACCTTC. Residues: CASSSTGTFNYGYTF.

The CDR3: CASSPSNNEQFF. The CDR3, as DNA: TGTGCCAGCAGTCCATCGAACAATGAGCAGTTCTTC. The chain links TRBV25-1 to TRBJ2-1; D not resolved. Germline V gene sequence: CDR1 MGHDK, CDR2 SYGVNS. V lost 5 bases and J lost 5, with 7 bases in between. The CDR3 consists of 12 residues.

The V gene is TRBV18, the J gene TRBJ1-6; no reliable D call. Looked up from germline, CDR1 is KGHSH and CDR2 is LQKENI. The CDR3 extends over 11 amino acids. Trimming took 6 bases from V and 8 from J, leaving 5 bases between them. The CDR3 DNA is TGTGCCAGCTCGGGAGATTCACCCCTCCACTTT. Translating gives CASSGDSPLHF.

The gene calls are TRBV28 and TRBJ1-5, with D hard to call. This CDR3 has 16 amino acids. Germline V CDR1 and CDR2: MDHEN, SYDVKM. The V end was cut by 4 bases, the J end by 7 bases, with 20 bases between. The chain's CDR3 is CASSWASGRHGQPQHF. The CDR3 nucleotides read TGTGCCAGCAGTTGGGCGAGCGGGAGGCACGGCCAGCCCCAGCATTTT.

The chain uses TRBV4-1 and TRBJ1-1; D unresolved. The CDR3 spans 15 residues. Germline assignment: CDR1 MGHRA and CDR2 YSYEKL. The V and J ends lost 5 bases and 1 base respectively, with 14 bases between them. DNA of the CDR3: TGCGCCAGCAGCTTCGCCGGGAGCCCGAACACTGAAGCTTTCTTT. Translating gives CASSFAGSPNTEAFF.

This chain joins TRBV3-1 (or the pseudogene TRBV3-2) and TRBJ2-3; the match to TRBD2 covers 9 bases. The V gene's germline CDR1 is LGHDT and CDR2 YNNKEL (reference sequence). The trim removed 0 bases at V and 1 base at J, leaving 8 bases unmatched. The CDR3 is made up of 18 amino acids. As DNA, the CDR3 is TGTGCCAGCAGCCAAGAAGAAAAGCGGGGGGCGGGCACAGATACGCAGTATTTT. Translation: CASSQEEKRGAGTDTQYF.

The rearrangement uses TRBV5-6 and TRBJ1-3; D call uncertain. Germline V CDR1 and CDR2: SGHDT, YYEEEE. The CDR3 spans 17 residues. Deletions cut 2 bases from V and 0 bases from J, with 15 bases between. CDR3 region: CASSLGPGPTSGNTIYF. As DNA, the CDR3 is TGTGCCAGCAGCTTAGGTCCAGGACCTACCTCTGGAAACACCATATATTTT.

V usage is TRBV7-9 and J usage is TRBJ1-1, with D maybe TRBD1 (6 bases). V shed 5 bases and J shed 4 bases, with 17 bases lying between them. Germline V gives CDR1 SEHNR, CDR2 FQNEAQ (reference sequence). The CDR3 totals 15 residues. CDR3 DNA: TGTGCCAGCAGCCAGGGGCCCGGGGGCGGCACTGAAGCTTTCTTT. Residues: CASSQGPGGGTEAFF. Looking up the rest from reference TRBV7-9 and TRBJ1-1 gives the full variable domain: DTGVSQNPRHKITKRGQNVTFRCDPISEHNRLYWYRQTLGQGPEFLTYFQNEAQLEKSRLLSDRFSAERPKGSFSTLEIQRTEQGDSAMYLCASSQGPGGGTEAFFGQGTRLTVV.

The V call is TRBV7-8, the J call TRBJ2-2, with 14 positions matching TRBD2. CDR3 size: 16 residues. V dropped 5 bases and J dropped 8; count of bases not matched to a gene: 7. Germline CDR1 SGHVS, CDR2 FQNEAQ. CDR3 region: CASSLTSGGATGELFF. The CDR3 DNA reads as TGTGCCAGCAGCCTGACTAGCGGGGGGGCGACAGGGGAGCTGTTTTTT.